This T cell receptor beta chain was captured in a study of cytomegalovirus exposure and HLA in healthy donors. Study background: Of fewer than 450 genotyped donors, about 80% clustered with self-reported Caucasian donors.

Vbeta (60) and Jbeta (13) primers were used in the PCR. The assay was immunoSEQ multiplex PCR, and TCRdb's table has in-frame clones only and misses some. The sample shows 160,000 or so clones, 65% to 85% of them seen only once. The study, taken as a whole, reports: Researchers reported that three CMV-associated chains were confirmed in vitro as CMV antigen-specific. An assumption of roughly uniform sequencing depth across donors underlay the presence/absence analyses.

Donors consisted of healthy bone marrow donors. Germline-derived CDR1 and CDR2 are LNHDA and SQIVND (reference sequence). The CDR3 consists of 15 residues. V gave up 5 bases and J gave up 5 bases; unmatched junction bases: 9. In this sample, this clone turned up a few times. Its antigen is not identified. The sequence derives from a man aged 55-75 years in good health and CMV-seronegative. The rearrangement joins TRBV19 to TRBJ2-1; 7 bases map to TRBD2. The material sequenced was PBMCs. The CDR3 reads CASSELTSVNNEQFF. CDR3 nucleotide sequence: TGTGCCAGTAGTGAGCTAACTAGCGTCAACAATGAGCAGTTCTTC.